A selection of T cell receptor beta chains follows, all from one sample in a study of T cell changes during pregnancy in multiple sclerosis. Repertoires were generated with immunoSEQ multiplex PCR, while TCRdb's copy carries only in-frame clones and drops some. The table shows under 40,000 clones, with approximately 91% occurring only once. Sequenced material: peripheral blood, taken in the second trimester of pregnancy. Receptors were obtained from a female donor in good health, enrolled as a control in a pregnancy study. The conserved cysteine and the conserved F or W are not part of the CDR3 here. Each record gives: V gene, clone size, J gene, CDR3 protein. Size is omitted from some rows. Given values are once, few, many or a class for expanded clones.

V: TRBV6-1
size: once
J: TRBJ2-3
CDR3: ASSEVVSGGIYTDTQY

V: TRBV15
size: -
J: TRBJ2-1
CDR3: ATSKGLVSHDEQF

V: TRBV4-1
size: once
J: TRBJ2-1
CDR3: ASSQAFRDRDNEQF

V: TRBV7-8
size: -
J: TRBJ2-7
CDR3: ASSLSFFSSYEQY

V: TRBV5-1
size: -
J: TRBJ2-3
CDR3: ASSLRTSGGLSTDTQY

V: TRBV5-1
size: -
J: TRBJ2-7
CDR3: ASSLVGGRAAYEQY

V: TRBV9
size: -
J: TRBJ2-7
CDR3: ASSPGGYGGSYEQY

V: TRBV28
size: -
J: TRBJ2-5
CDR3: ASSVPGGETQY

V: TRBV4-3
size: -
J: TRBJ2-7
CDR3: ASSQDLAGRSGEQY

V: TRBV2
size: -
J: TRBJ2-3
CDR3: ASSQWTGAGDTQY